Shown below are 19 T cell receptor beta chains from a single sample sequenced in a study of blood T cell repertoires in COVID-19 (dated by TCRdb to the early 2020s). Libraries were prepared through the immunoSEQ multiplex PCR assay. The immuneACCESS repertoire file appears here via TCRdb, limited to in-frame rearrangements. These files lack a portion of the clones; in checked studies, under half of the deficit traces to unresolved V genes, and the cause of the others is not known. Counted in this sample were about 200,000 clones; 85% to 90% of them appeared once. Roughly 3% of the sample comes from the top ten. Sequencing input: peripheral blood. These receptors were collected from a man between 60 and 70 years old with acute or convalescent COVID-19.

This sequence joins TRBV4-2 and TRBJ2-5; 11 bases align to TRBD2. The CDR3 covers 15 residues. Germline assignment: CDR1 LGHNA and CDR2 YNFKEQ. Germline trimming cut 6 bases from V and 4 bases from J; bases unmatched to any gene: 7. DNA for the CDR3: TGTGCCAGCAGGTTAGGAACTAGCGGGGGAGAGACCCAGTACTTC. As protein: CASRLGTSGGETQYF.

The rearrangement uses TRBV4-2 and TRBJ1-2; 9 bases are shared with TRBD1. J lost 3 bases, V lost 1 base, and 9 bases had no gene match. Germline-derived CDR1 and CDR2 are LGHNA and YNFKEQ. CDR3 length: 17 amino acids. CDR3 DNA: TGTGCCAGCAGCCAAGGTGGGACAGGGTCCGGGGACTATGGCTACACCTTC. Amino acids: CASSQGGTGSGDYGYTF.

V is TRBV7-3 and J is TRBJ1-5; a weak D match, TRBD1 (6 bases). CDR1 is SGHTA, CDR2 FQGTGA, per germline. This CDR3 region has 16 residues. Trimming left V 1 base short and J 0 bases short, with 10 bases between. This CDR3 reads CASSLKGQYSNQPQHF. DNA for the CDR3: TGTGCCAGCAGCTTAAAGGGACAATATAGCAATCAGCCCCAGCATTTT.

V usage is TRBV7-8 and J usage is TRBJ1-4; 7 bases match TRBD1. V lost 6 bases to trimming and J lost 5 bases; unmatched junction nucleotides: 6. The CDR3 runs 14 residues. From germline, CDR1 is SGHVS and CDR2 FQNEAQ. DNA of the CDR3: TGTGCCAGCAGGCATTCACAGGGGAATGAAAAACTGTTTTTT. Translated: CASRHSQGNEKLFF.

The chain couples TRBV18 to TRBJ1-1; weak D call: TRBD1 (6 bases). This CDR3 is built from 15 residues. Germline lookup yields CDR1 KGHSH and CDR2 LQKENI. Trimming shortened V by 4 bases and J by 0 bases, and 12 bases separated the two germline ends. The CDR3 nucleotides read TGTGCCAGCTCACGGACAGATAATTTGAACACTGAAGCTTTCTTT. Translating gives CASSRTDNLNTEAFF.

The genes are TRBV5-1 and TRBJ2-2, with 7 bases identical to TRBD1. The CDR3 sequence is 16 residues long. Germline assignment: CDR1 SGHRS and CDR2 YFSETQ. The V and J ends lost 3 bases and 1 base, in that order; junction bases with no gene match: 6. CDR3 protein: CASSSSGTVNTGELFF. CDR3 sequence (DNA): TGCGCCAGCAGCTCCTCCGGGACAGTGAACACCGGGGAGCTGTTTTTT.

The CDR3 region is CASSYSRGQGTNQPQHF. The CDR3 DNA reads as TGTGCCAGCAGTTACTCTAGGGGACAGGGGACCAATCAGCCCCAGCATTTT. This sequence joins TRBV6-2 or TRBV6-3 and TRBJ1-5, with TRBD1 matching 10 bases. This CDR3 region has 17 residues. From germline, CDR1 is MNHEY and CDR2 SVGEGT. The trim removed 0 bases at V and 3 bases at J, leaving 5 bases unmatched.

The chain links TRBV28 to TRBJ2-6; D not certain. With 6 bases removed from V and 0 bases from J, the gap between germline ends came to 12 bases. The CDR3 totals 16 residues. Germline CDR1 is MDHEN and CDR2 is SYDVKM. The CDR3 here is CASSPASGSGANVLTF. CDR3 nucleotide sequence: TGTGCCAGCAGCCCTGCGTCAGGCTCTGGGGCCAACGTCCTGACTTTC.

The chain employs TRBV7-3 and TRBJ2-3, with TRBD2 identical over 9 bases. Trimming cost V 2 bases and J 10 bases; bases outside gene matches: 4. There are 13 residues in the CDR3. The germline V gene encodes CDR1 SGHTA and CDR2 FQGTGA. CDR3 residues: CASSLSSGRPQYF. CDR3 coding DNA: TGTGCCAGCAGCTTATCCAGCGGGAGGCCGCAGTATTTT.

The chain uses TRBV7-2 and TRBJ2-5; D gene ambiguous. The CDR3 is made up of 12 amino acids. Per the germline V gene, CDR1 is SGHTA and CDR2 is FQGNSA. Trimming shortened V by 5 bases and J by 2 bases, and 6 bases separated the two germline ends. The CDR3 loop is CASSQLQETQYF. Written as DNA, the CDR3 is TGTGCCAGCAGCCAGTTACAAGAGACCCAGTACTTC.

The rearrangement uses TRBV12-3 or TRBV12-4 and TRBJ1-2; tentatively, D is TRBD1 (5 bases). The ends were cut back, 3 bases at V and 7 bases at J, with 9 bases in the middle. The CDR3 is made up of 12 amino acids. In DNA form, the CDR3 reads TGTGCCAGCAGTTTTTCAGGGTCTGGCTACACCTTC. Protein product: CASSFSGSGYTF.

This clone was observed many times. The V and J genes are TRBV4-1 and TRBJ1-2, with 8 bases lining up with TRBD1. After removal of 4 bases from V and 2 bases from J, the junction contained 6 bases not matched to a gene. From germline, CDR1 is MGHRA and CDR2 YSYEKL. The CDR3 runs 15 residues. The CDR3 is CASSLRTGTNYGYTF. The CDR3 nucleotides are TGCGCCAGCAGCCTACGGACAGGGACGAACTATGGCTACACCTTC.

The count of this clone is one. The chain links TRBV5-1 to TRBJ2-5; 7 bases match TRBD2. From germline, CDR1 is SGHRS and CDR2 YFSETQ. The trim removed 5 bases at V and 2 bases at J, leaving 6 bases unmatched. This CDR3 contains 14 residues. CDR3 in DNA: TGCGCCAGCAGAGTAGTTAGCGGGCAAGAGACCCAGTACTTC. It specifies CASRVVSGQETQYF.

This rearrangement joins TRBV6-2 or TRBV6-3 to TRBJ2-1; 9 bases map to TRBD2. The V and J ends lost 5 bases and 4 bases, in that order; junction bases with no gene match: 6. CDR3 length equals 15 residues. The germline V gene encodes CDR1 MNHEY and CDR2 SVGEGT. CDR3 bases: TGTGCCAGCAGTGGACTCGCGGGGGGGTACAATGAGCAGTTCTTC. Translation gives CASSGLAGGYNEQFF.

V is TRBV19 and J is TRBJ2-5; 7 bases are a match to TRBD2. The germline gives CDR1 LNHDA, CDR2 SQIVND (reference sequence). The trim removed 4 bases at V and 5 bases at J, leaving 10 bases unmatched. CDR3 length equals 15 residues. In DNA, the CDR3 is TGTGCCAGTAGTAGTACTAGCGTCACCCTGGAGACCCAGTACTTC. Its protein is CASSSTSVTLETQYF.

The chain uses TRBV6-5 and TRBJ2-1; D is undetermined. The CDR3 has 15 residues. Trimming removed 8 bases at V and 2 bases at J, with 16 bases between. Per the germline V gene, CDR1 is MNHEY and CDR2 is SVGAGI. The CDR3 sequence is CASPRPNAPYNEQFF. The CDR3, as DNA: TGTGCCAGCCCCCGCCCCAATGCGCCCTACAATGAGCAGTTCTTC.

This CDR3 is CAISGTGNTEAFF. Here the CDR3 DNA reads TGTGCCATCAGTGGGACAGGGAACACTGAAGCTTTCTTT. The V and J genes are TRBV10-3 and TRBJ1-1; TRBD1 aligns across 7 bases. Germline V gene sequence: CDR1 ENHRY, CDR2 SYGVKD. The V gene end was trimmed by 4 bases and the J gene end by 1 base; junction bases not matched to a gene: 0. The CDR3 totals 13 residues.

V and J are TRBV10-3 and TRBJ2-7, with 9 bases identical to TRBD1. The CDR3 consists of 14 residues. The V gene's germline CDR1 is ENHRY and CDR2 SYGVKD. The J segment lost 6 bases and the V segment lost 10 bases, leaving 13 bases of the junction unmatched. The DNA of the CDR3 is TGTGCCACCGGTCGGGACAGGGTAGTAGGCGAGCAGTACTTC. Amino acid sequence: CATGRDRVVGEQYF.

In its sample, this clone was seen once. The chain couples TRBV7-2 to TRBJ2-1; TRBD1 is a possible D gene (5 bases). Trimming stripped 4 bases from V and 4 bases from J, with 17 bases between. The CDR3 sequence is 16 residues long. The germline CDR1 and CDR2 sequences are SGHTA and FQGNSA. The CDR3 here is CASSSVRGHQYNEQFF. Written as DNA, the CDR3 is TGTGCCAGCAGCTCTGTTAGAGGACACCAATACAATGAGCAGTTCTTC. The full variable domain, rest sourced from reference TRBV7-2 and TRBJ2-1, is GAGVSQSPSNKVTEKGKDVELRCDPISGHTALYWYRQSLGQGLEFLIYFQGNSAPDKSGLPSDRFSAERTGGSVSTLTIQRTQQEDSAVYLCASSSVRGHQYNEQFFGPGTRLTVL.